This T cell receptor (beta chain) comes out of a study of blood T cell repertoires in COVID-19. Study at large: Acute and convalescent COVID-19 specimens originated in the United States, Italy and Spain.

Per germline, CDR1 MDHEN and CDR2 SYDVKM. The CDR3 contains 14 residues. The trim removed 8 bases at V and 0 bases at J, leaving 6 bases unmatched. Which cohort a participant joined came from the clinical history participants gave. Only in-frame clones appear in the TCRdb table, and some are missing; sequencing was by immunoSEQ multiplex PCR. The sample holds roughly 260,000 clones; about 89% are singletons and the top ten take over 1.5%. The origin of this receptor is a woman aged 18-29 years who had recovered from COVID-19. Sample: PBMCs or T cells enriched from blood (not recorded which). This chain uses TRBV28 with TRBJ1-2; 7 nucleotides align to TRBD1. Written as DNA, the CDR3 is TGTGCCAGCGCCCAGGGGGGAGCTAACTATGGCTACACCTTC. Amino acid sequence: CASAQGGANYGYTF.